Each of the 9 T cell receptor beta chains below was sequenced from the same sample in a study of OX40 agonist ivuxolimab in advanced cancers. Repertoires were generated with immunoSEQ multiplex PCR, while TCRdb's copy carries only in-frame clones and drops some. The sample records 70,000 or so clones, 80% to 90% being singletons. Sequenced here: CD4+ or CD8+ T cells sorted from blood, sampled in a trial of the OX40 agonist ivuxolimab. These receptors originate from an adult with an advanced solid tumor such as melanoma, head and neck, liver or kidney cancer.

The chain uses TRBV19 and TRBJ2-7, with 9 bases lining up with TRBD1. Trimming cost V 8 bases and J 2 bases; bases outside gene matches: 7. In germline, CDR1 is LNHDA, CDR2 SQIVND (reference sequence). The CDR3 runs to 14 residues. The CDR3 DNA is TGTGCCAGTCACGGAGGACAGGGGACCTACGAGCAGTACTTC. Translation gives CASHGGQGTYEQYF.

The chain is built from TRBV6-1 and TRBJ2-1, with 8 bases matching TRBD2. In germline, CDR1 is MNHNS, CDR2 SASEGT. V dropped 2 bases and J dropped 2; count of bases not matched to a gene: 5. The CDR3 has 16 amino acids. CDR3 sequence: CASSEPGGRTYNEQFF. CDR3 in DNA: TGTGCCAGCAGTGAACCTGGCGGGAGGACCTACAATGAGCAGTTCTTC.

This clone was recorded only once. The gene calls are TRBV28 and TRBJ2-2; 10 bases are shared with TRBD1. Unmatched junction bases numbered 7, after V lost 8 bases and J lost 4 bases. There are 15 residues in the CDR3. Germline loops: CDR1 MDHEN, CDR2 SYDVKM. CDR3 protein: CASLPGTGATGELFF. The DNA of the CDR3 is TGTGCCAGCCTCCCCGGGACAGGGGCCACCGGGGAGCTGTTTTTT.

The chain is built from TRBV11-2 and TRBJ2-1; 13 bases are a match to TRBD2. Germline assignment: CDR1 SGHAT and CDR2 FQNNGV. CDR3 length equals 16 residues. The junction had 7 bases not matched to a gene; V was cut back by 5 bases and J by 6 bases. The chain's CDR3 is CASSTPGLAGRNEQFF. CDR3 DNA: TGTGCCAGCAGCACCCCGGGACTAGCGGGACGCAATGAGCAGTTCTTC.

The V gene is TRBV6-5, the J gene TRBJ1-6; TRBD1 might be the D (5 bases). The germline V gene encodes CDR1 MNHEY and CDR2 SVGAGI. The CDR3 has 13 residues. V lost 8 bases and J lost 6, with 11 bases in between. Here the CDR3 DNA reads TGTGCCAGCCGGGGGGAGGCTAATTCACCCCTCCACTTT. It codes for CASRGEANSPLHF.

The chain recombines TRBV28 with TRBJ1-3; 11 bases align to TRBD1. This CDR3 comprises 16 residues. Trimming removed 4 bases from V and 8 bases from J; junction bases left unmatched: 10. The germline V gene encodes CDR1 MDHEN and CDR2 SYDVKM. CDR3 in amino acids: CASSSVGQGAWDTIYF. The CDR3 DNA sequence: TGTGCCAGCAGTTCCGTAGGACAGGGGGCTTGGGACACCATATATTTT.

The rearrangement joins TRBV10-3 to TRBJ2-1, with D unresolved. This CDR3 comprises 13 residues. Germline loops: CDR1 ENHRY, CDR2 SYGVKD. The ends were cut back, 6 bases at V and 6 bases at J, with 12 bases in the middle. The CDR3 DNA follows: TGTGCCATCAGACCTCCCGACGGCAATGAGCAGTTCTTC. Amino acids: CAIRPPDGNEQFF.

This clone showed up just a few times. J is TRBJ1-5 and V is TRBV19; D is undetermined. The V gene lost 5 bases and the J gene lost 2 bases, with 7 bases spanning the gap. Germline V gives CDR1 LNHDA, CDR2 SQIVND (reference sequence). This CDR3 spans 13 amino acids. CDR3 sequence reads: CASSLRGNQPQHF. In DNA, the CDR3 is TGTGCCAGTAGTCTCCGGGGCAATCAGCCCCAGCATTTT.

This clone was picked up one time. V gene TRBV5-1 combines with J gene TRBJ1-6; 8 bases map to TRBD1. Germline V CDR1 and CDR2: SGHRS, YFSETQ. CDR3 length: 16 amino acids. After removal of 3 bases from V and 0 bases from J, the junction contained 2 bases not matched to a gene. The CDR3 DNA is TGCGCCAGCAGCTCGGGGACAGGCTCCTATAATTCACCCCTCCACTTT. Amino acid sequence: CASSSGTGSYNSPLHF. The complete variable domain, with remaining parts taken from reference TRBV5-1 and TRBJ1-6, reads KAGVTQTPRYLIKTRGQQVTLSCSPISGHRSVSWYQQTPGQGLQFLFEYFSETQRNKGNFPGRFSGRQFSNSRSEMNVSTLELGDSALYLCASSSGTGSYNSPLHFGNGTRLTVT.